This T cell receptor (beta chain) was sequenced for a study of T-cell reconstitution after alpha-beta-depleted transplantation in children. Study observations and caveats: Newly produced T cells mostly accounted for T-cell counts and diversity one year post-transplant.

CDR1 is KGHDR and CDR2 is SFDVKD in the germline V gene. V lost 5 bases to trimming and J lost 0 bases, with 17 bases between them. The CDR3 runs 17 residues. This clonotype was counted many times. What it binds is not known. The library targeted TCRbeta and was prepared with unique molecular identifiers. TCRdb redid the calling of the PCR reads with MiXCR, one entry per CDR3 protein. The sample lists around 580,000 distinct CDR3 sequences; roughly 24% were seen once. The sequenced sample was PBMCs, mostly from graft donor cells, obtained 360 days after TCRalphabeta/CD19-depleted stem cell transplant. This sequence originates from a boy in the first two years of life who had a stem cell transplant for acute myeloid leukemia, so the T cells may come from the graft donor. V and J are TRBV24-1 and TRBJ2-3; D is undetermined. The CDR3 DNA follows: TGTGCCACCAGTGCAACAACCAGCCATTCTAGCACAGATACGCAGTATTTT. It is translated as CATSATTSHSSTDTQYF.